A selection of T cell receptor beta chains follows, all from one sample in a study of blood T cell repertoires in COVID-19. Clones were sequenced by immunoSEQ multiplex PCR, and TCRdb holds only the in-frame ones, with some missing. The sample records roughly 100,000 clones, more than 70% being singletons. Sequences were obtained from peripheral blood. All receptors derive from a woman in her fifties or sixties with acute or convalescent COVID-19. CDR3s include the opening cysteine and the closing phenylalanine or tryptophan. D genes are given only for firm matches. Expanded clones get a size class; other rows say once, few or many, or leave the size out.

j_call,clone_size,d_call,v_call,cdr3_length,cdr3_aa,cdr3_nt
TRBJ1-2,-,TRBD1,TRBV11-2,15,CASSLGQGAIGGYTF,TGTGCCAGCAGCCTGGGACAGGGGGCAATTGGAGGCTACACCTTC
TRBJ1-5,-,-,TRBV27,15,CASSLAGMGNQPQHF,TGTGCCAGCAGTTTAGCGGGGATGGGCAATCAGCCCCAGCATTTT
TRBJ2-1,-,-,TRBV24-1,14,CATSDPTSYSEQFF,TGTGCCACCAGTGACCCGACTAGTTATAGTGAGCAGTTCTTC
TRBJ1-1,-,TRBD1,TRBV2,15,CASTTDRGPNTEAFF,TGTGCCAGCACCACGGACAGGGGGCCGAACACTGAAGCTTTCTTT
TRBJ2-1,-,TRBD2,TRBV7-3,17,CASSFESGTSGISEQFF,TGTGCCAGCAGCTTCGAGAGCGGGACTAGCGGGATTAGTGAGCAGTTCTTC
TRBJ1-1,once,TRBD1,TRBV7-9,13,CASSAGQGERAFF,TGTGCCAGCAGCGCAGGACAGGGTGAGCGGGCTTTCTTT
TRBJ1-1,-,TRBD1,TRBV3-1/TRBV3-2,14,CASSPSLQGAGAFF,TGTGCCAGCAGTCCCTCGCTACAGGGGGCGGGGGCTTTCTTT
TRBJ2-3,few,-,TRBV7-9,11,CASSRDTPEYF,TGTGCCAGCAGCCGGGACACCCCGGAGTATTTT
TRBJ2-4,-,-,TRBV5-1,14,CASSLDQGWDIQYF,TGCGCCAGCAGCTTGGATCAGGGGTGGGACATTCAGTACTTC
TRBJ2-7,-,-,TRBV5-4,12,CASSLDNYEQYF,TGTGCCAGCAGCTTGGACAACTACGAGCAGTACTTC
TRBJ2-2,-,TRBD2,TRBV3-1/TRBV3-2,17,CASSQTSGRGNTGELFF,TGTGCCAGCAGCCAAACGAGCGGGAGAGGGAACACCGGGGAGCTGTTTTTT
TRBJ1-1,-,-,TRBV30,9,CAAGNEAFF,TGTGCCGCCGGGAACGAAGCTTTCTTT
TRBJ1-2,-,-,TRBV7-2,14,CASSLTTGTYGYTF,TGTGCCAGCAGTCTGACAACAGGAACCTATGGCTACACCTTC
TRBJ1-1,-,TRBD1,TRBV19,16,CASTTDRGLRSTEAFF,TGTGCCAGCACAACCGACAGGGGGCTGAGGAGCACTGAAGCTTTCTTT
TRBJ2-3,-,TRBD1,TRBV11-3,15,CASRSRGGHTDTQYF,TGTGCCAGCAGATCGAGAGGGGGCCACACAGATACGCAGTATTTT
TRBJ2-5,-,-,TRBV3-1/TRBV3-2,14,CASSRGHPQETQYF,TGTGCCAGCAGCCGAGGACATCCTCAAGAGACCCAGTACTTC
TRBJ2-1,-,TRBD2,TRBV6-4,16,CASSGMSGSSYNEQFF,TGTGCCAGCAGTGGGATGAGCGGGAGCTCCTACAATGAGCAGTTCTTC
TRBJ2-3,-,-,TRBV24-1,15,CATSDSLQGVVTQYF,TGTGCCACCAGTGACAGCCTACAGGGAGTGGTAACGCAGTATTTT
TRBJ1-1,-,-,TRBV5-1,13,CASSLARQAEAFF,TGCGCCAGCAGCTTGGCCCGACAGGCTGAAGCTTTCTTT
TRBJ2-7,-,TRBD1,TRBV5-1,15,CASSLIAGGVYEQYF,TGCGCCAGCAGCTTGATTGCAGGGGGCGTCTACGAGCAGTACTTC
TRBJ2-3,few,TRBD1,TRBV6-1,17,CASSEWSIQGFWDTQYF,TGTGCCAGCAGTGAATGGTCAATACAGGGGTTCTGGGATACGCAGTATTTT
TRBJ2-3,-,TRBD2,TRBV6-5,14,CASSPLLAGEAQYF,TGTGCCAGCAGCCCCCTTCTAGCGGGAGAAGCGCAGTATTTT